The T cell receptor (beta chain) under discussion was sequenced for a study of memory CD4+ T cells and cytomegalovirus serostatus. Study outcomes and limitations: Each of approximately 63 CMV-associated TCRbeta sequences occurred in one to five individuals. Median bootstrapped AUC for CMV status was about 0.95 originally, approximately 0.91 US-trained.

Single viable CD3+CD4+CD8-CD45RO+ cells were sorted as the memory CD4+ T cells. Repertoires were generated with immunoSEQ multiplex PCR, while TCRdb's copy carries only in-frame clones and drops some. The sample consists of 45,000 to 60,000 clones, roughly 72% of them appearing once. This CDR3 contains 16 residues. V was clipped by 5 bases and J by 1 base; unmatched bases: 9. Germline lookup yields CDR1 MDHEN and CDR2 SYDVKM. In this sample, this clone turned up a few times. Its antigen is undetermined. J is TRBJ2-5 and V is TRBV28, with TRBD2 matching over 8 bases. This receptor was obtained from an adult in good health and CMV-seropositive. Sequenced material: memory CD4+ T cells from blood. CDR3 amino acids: CASSRGRGALQETQYF. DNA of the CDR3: TGTGCCAGCAGTAGAGGGCGGGGGGCGCTCCAAGAGACCCAGTACTTC.